This T cell receptor beta chain appears in the sequencing data of a study of metastatic and nonmetastatic thyroid tumors. On the study more broadly: Comparative analysis of repertoires was undertaken across blood and tumor or nodule tissue obtained from malignant and benign thyroid patients. The study, taken as a whole, reports: Reports indicated that malignant thyroid tumors showed significantly higher TCR beta diversity than benign nodules did, in blood and tumor.

This clone was seen repeatedly, ten times or more. No antigen is known for it. No treatment of any kind had been given to any patient before thyroid surgery. Original methodology: Building a distant-metastasis classifier for papillary thyroid cancer drew on CDR3 differences across clinicopathological groups. Using MiXCR, TCRdb reanalyzed the PCR reads. None of the V and J calls come from the authors' own analysis; TCRdb made them. This repertoire shows roughly 33,000 clones, over 15% found once; its top ten account for 9.5% to 15%. The sample was blood. This clonotype was sampled from a male donor with papillary thyroid cancer or a benign thyroid nodule (not recorded which). Some clones in this sample may be carry-over from other donors' samples.

The CDR3 loop reads CAISGGGQGKAFF. CDR3 sequence (DNA): TGTGCCATCAGTGGGGGCGGACAGGGGAAAGCTTTCTTT. V and J are TRBV10-3 and TRBJ1-1, with 9 nucleotides matching TRBD1. CDR1 and CDR2 from the germline V gene are ENHRY and SYGVKD. J gave up 9 bases and V 4 bases, and 6 bases lay outside the gene matches. There are 13 residues in the CDR3.